The clone carrying this T cell receptor beta chain was observed a few times. Its antigen is not identified. The J segment lost 4 bases and the V segment lost 5 bases, leaving 8 bases of the junction unmatched. Germline V lookup: CDR1 SGHNT, CDR2 YENEEA. This CDR3 spans 17 amino acids. The source of the sample is a study of neoadjuvant nivolumab and ipilimumab in lung cancer. Findings and limits, study-wide: TCR sequencing covered a small number of samples. TCR richness and clonality were higher in tumors than adjacent uninvolved lung. Resected-tumor TCR richness correlated positively with pretherapy blood richness. TCR clonality did not significantly correlate with pathologic tumor regression.

Assay: immunoSEQ multiplex PCR; the TCRdb copy retains only in-frame clones and omits some. This table holds approximately 23,000 clones, roughly 84% found once. The receptor was isolated from an adult with non-small cell lung cancer. The V call is TRBV11-3, the J call TRBJ2-2; TRBD2 matches at 12 bases. The sequencing here drew on peripheral blood, taken before neoadjuvant nivolumab, alone or with ipilimumab. CDR3 DNA: TGTGCCAGCAGCGCCGGGACTAGCGGGTATACCACCGGGGAGCTGTTTTTT. Translation gives CASSAGTSGYTTGELFF. The variable domain in full, completed from reference TRBV11-3 and TRBJ2-2, reads EAGVVQSPRYKIIEKKQPVAFWCNPISGHNTLYWYLQNLGQGPELLIRYENEEAVDDSQLPKDRFSAERLKGVDSTLKIQPAELGDSAVYLCASSAGTSGYTTGELFFGEGSRLTVL.